This T cell receptor (beta chain) is drawn from a study of blood T cell repertoires in COVID-19. Whole-study context: The cDNA or gDNA used as material had been derived from T cells, B-cell-depleted T cells, or PBMCs.

J gave up 4 bases and V 4 bases, and 9 bases lay outside the gene matches. Germline CDR1 and CDR2: SGHDT and YYEEEE. CDR3 length: 15 amino acids. The assay was immunoSEQ multiplex PCR, and TCRdb's table has in-frame clones only and misses some. The sample holds 65,000 to 75,000 clones, roughly 83% seen once. The material sequenced was peripheral blood. The V gene is TRBV5-6, the J gene TRBJ2-5; TRBD2 matches at 8 bases. This clonotype was sampled from a man at least 80 years old with acute or convalescent COVID-19. CDR3 in DNA: TGTGCCAGCAGCGCGGGCGGGGGGATAGGAGAGACCCAGTACTTC. It specifies CASSAGGGIGETQYF.